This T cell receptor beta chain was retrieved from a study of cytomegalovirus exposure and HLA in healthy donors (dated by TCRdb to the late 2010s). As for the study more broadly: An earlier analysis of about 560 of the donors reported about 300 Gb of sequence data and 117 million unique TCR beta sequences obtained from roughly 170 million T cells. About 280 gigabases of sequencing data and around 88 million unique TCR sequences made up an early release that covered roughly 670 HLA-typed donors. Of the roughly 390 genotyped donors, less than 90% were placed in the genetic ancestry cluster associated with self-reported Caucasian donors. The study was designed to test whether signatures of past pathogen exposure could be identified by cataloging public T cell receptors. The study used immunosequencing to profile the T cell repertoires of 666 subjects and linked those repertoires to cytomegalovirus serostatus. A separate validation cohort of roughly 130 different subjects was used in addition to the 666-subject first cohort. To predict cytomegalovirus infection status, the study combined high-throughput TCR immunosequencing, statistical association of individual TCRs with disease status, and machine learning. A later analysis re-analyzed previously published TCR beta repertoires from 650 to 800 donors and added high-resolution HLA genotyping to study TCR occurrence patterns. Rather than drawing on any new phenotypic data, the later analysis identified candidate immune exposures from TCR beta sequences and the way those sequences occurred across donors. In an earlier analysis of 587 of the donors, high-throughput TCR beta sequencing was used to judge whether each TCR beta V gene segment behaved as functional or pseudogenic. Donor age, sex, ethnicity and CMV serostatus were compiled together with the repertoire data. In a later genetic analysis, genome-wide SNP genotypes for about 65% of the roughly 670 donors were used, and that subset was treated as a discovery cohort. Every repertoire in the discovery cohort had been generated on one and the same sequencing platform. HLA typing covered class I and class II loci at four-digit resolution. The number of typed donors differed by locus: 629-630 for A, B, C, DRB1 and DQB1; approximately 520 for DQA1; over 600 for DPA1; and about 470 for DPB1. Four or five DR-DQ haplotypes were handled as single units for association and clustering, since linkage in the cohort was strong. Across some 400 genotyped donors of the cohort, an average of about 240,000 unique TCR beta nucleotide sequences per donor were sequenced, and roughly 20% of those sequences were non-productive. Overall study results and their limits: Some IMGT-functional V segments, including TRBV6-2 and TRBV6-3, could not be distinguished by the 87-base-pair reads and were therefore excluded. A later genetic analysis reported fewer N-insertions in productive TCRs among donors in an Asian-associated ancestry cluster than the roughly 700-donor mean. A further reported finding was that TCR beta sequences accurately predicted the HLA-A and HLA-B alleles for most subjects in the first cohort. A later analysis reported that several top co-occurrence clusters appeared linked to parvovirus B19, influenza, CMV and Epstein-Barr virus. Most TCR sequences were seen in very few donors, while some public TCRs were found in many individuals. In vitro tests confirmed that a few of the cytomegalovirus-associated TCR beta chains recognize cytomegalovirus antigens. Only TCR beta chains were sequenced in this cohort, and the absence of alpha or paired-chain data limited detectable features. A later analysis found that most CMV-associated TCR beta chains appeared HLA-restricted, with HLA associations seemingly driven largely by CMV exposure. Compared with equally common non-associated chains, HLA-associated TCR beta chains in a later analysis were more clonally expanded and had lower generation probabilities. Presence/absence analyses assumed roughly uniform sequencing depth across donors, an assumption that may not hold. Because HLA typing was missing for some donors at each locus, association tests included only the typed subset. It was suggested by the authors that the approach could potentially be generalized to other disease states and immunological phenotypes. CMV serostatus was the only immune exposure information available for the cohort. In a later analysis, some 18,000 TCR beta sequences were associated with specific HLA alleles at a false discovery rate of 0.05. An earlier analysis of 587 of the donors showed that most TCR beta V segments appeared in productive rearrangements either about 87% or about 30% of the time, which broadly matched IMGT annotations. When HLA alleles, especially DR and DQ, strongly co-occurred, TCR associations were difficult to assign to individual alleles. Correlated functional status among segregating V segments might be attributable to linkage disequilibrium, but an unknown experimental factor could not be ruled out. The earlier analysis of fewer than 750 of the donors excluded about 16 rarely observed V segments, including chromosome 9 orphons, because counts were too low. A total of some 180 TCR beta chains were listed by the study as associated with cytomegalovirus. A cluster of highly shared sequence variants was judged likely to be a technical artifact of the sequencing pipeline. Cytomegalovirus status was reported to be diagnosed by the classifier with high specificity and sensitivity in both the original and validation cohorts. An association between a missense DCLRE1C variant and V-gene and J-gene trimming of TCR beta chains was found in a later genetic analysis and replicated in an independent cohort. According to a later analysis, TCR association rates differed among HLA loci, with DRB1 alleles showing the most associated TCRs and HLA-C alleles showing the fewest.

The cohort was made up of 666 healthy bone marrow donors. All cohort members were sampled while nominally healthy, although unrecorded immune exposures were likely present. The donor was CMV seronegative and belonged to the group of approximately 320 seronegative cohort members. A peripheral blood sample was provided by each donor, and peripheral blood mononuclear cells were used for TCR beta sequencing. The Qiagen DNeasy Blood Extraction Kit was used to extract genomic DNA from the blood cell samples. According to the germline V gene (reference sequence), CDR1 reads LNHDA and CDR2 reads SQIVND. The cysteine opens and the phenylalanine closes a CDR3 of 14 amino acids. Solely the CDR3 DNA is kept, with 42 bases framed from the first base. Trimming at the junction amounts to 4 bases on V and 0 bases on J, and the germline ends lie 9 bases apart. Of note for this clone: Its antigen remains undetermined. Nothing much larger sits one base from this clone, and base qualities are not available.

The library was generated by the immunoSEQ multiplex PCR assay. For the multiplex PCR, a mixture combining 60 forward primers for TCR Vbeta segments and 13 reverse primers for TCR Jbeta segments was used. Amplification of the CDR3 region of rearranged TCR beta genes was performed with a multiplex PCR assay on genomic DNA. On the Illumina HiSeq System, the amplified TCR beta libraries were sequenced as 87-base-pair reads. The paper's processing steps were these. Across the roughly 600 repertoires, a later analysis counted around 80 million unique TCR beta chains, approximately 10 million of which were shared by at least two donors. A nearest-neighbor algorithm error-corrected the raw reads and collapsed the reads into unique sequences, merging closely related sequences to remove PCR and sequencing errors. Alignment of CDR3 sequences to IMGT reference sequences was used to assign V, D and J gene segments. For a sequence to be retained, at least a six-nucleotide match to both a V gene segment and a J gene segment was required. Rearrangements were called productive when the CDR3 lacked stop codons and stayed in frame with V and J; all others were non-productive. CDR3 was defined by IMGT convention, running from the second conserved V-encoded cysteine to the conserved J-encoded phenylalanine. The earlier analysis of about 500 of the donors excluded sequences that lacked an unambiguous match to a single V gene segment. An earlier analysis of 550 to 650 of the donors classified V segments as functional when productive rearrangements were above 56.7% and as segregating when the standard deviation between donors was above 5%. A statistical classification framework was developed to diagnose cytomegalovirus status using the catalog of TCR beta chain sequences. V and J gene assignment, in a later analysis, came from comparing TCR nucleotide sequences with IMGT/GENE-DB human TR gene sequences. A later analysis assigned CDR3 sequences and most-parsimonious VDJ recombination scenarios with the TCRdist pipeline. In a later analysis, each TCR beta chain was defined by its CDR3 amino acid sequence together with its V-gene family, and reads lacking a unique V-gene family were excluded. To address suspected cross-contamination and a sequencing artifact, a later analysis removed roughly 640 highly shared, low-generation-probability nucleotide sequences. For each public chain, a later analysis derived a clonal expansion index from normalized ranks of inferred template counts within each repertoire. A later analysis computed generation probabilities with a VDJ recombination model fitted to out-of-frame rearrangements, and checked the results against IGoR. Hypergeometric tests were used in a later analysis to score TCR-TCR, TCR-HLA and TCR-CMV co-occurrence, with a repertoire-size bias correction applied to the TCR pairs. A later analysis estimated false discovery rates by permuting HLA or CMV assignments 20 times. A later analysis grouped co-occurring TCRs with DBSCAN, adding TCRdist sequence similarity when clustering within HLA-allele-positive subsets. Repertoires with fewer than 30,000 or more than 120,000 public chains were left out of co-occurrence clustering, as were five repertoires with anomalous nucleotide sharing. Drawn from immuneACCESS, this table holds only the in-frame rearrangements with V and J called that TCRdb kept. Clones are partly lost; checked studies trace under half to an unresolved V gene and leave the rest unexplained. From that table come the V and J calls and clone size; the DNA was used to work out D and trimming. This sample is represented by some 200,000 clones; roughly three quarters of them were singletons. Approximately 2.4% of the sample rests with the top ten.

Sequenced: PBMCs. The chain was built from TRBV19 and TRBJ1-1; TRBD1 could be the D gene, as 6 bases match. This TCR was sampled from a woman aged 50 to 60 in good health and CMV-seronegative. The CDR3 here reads CASSKGQLNTEAFF. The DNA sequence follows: TGTGCCAGTAGTAAAGGACAGCTGAACACTGAAGCTTTCTTT.